The 20 T cell receptor beta chains presented below share a single source sample, sequenced in a study of shared clonotypes between healthy human individuals. Libraries were prepared by immunoSEQ multiplex PCR; TCRdb keeps only in-frame clonotypes and omits some of them. The sample lists over a million clones, about 98% occurring once. The sequencing sample was made of naive CD4+ T cells sorted from blood. Indicated subset: CD45RA+ positively selected. The source of these receptors is a man aged 25-45 years in good health.

The CDR3 region has the DNA TGTGCCACCAGCAGAGGGGGGACAGCTACCGGGGAGCTGTTTTTT. Translation: CATSRGGTATGELFF. The V gene is TRBV15, the J gene TRBJ2-2, with 7 bases matching TRBD1. V shed 1 base, J shed 5 bases, and the junction held 4 bases outside the gene matches. This CDR3 is 15 amino acids long. CDR1 is LNHNV, CDR2 YYDKDF, per germline (reference sequence).

The chain recombines TRBV15 with TRBJ2-7; 10 bases match TRBD1. Germline V gives CDR1 LNHNV, CDR2 YYDKDF (reference sequence). CDR3 length: 15 residues. V lost 5 bases, J lost 4 bases, and 8 bases stayed unmatched. CDR3 nucleotides: TGTGCCACCAGCGCCCGGGACAGGGGATATTACGAGCAGTACTTC. This gives the protein CATSARDRGYYEQYF. Based on the CDR3 plus reference TRBV15 and TRBJ2-7, the full variable domain is DAMVIQNPRYQVTQFGKPVTLSCSQTLNHNVMYWYQQKSSQAPKLLFHYYDKDFNNEADTPDNFQSRRPNTSFCFLDIRSPGLGDTAMYLCATSARDRGYYEQYFGPGTRLTVT.

On this clone: The same CDR3 arises from other DNA sequences in this sample as well. V usage is TRBV7-2 and J usage is TRBJ2-5; perhaps TRBD1 as D (6 bases). Germline CDR1 is SGHTA and CDR2 is FQGNSA. The CDR3 totals 14 residues. Trimming cost V 4 bases and J 1 base, with 10 bases left between them. DNA of the CDR3: TGTGCCAGCAGCTCTAGACAGGTCCAAGAGACCCAGTACTTC. This translates into CASSSRQVQETQYF.

J is TRBJ2-1 and V is TRBV11-2, with D perhaps matching TRBD1 (6 bases). CDR1 and CDR2 from the germline V gene are SGHAT and FQNNGV. Trimming took 1 base from V and 3 from J, leaving 13 bases between them. The CDR3 runs 16 residues. CDR3 in amino acids: CASSLGSGQYYNEQFF. The CDR3 region has the DNA TGTGCCAGCAGCTTAGGGTCGGGACAATACTACAATGAGCAGTTCTTC.

This sequence joins TRBV5-4 and TRBJ2-5; 9 bases fit TRBD1. Germline V lookup: CDR1 SGHNT, CDR2 YYREEE (reference sequence). V shed 3 bases, J shed 5 bases, and the junction held 8 bases outside the gene matches. This CDR3 has 15 residues. This CDR3 is CASSSISGTGETQYF. The CDR3 region has the DNA TGTGCCAGCAGCTCTATCTCGGGGACAGGGGAGACCCAGTACTTC.

J is TRBJ2-2 and V is TRBV7-2, with 7 bases matching TRBD1. The J segment lost 7 bases and the V segment lost 5 bases, leaving 13 bases of the junction unmatched. Germline lookup yields CDR1 SGHTA and CDR2 FQGNSA. This CDR3 has 16 amino acids. In nucleotides, the CDR3 is TGTGCCAGCAGCACACTACCGGGACAGTACGGCGGGGAGCTGTTTTTT. Translating it yields CASSTLPGQYGGELFF.

This clone was found once. This chain connects TRBV11-3 to TRBJ2-1; TRBD2 agrees at 14 bases. The CDR3 extends over 18 amino acids. The germline CDR1 and CDR2 sequences are SGHNT and YENEEA. Trimming cost V 1 base and J 7 bases; bases outside gene matches: 9. The CDR3 nucleotides are TGTGCCAGCAGCTTAGGCCCCGCAGGACTAGCGGGGGGTAATGAGCAGTTCTTC. It yields the protein CASSLGPAGLAGGNEQFF.

The V call is TRBV5-1, the J call TRBJ2-7; unclear D gene. Germline V lookup: CDR1 SGHRS, CDR2 YFSETQ. V was shortened by 2 bases and J by 5 bases, with 8 bases between the two germline ends. The CDR3 sequence is 12 residues long. CDR3 coding DNA: TGCGCCAGCAGCTTACGATGGAACGAGCAGTACTTC. It specifies CASSLRWNEQYF.

The chain uses TRBV5-4 and TRBJ2-5; 8 nucleotides agree with TRBD2. CDR3 length: 15 residues. V lost 0 bases to trimming and J lost 5 bases; unmatched junction nucleotides: 6. The germline V gene encodes CDR1 SGHNT and CDR2 YYREEE (reference sequence). CDR3 sequence reads: CASSLERENWETQYF. The CDR3 bases are TGTGCCAGCAGCTTGGAGCGGGAGAATTGGGAGACCCAGTACTTC.

The sample holds one count of this clone. The chain recombines TRBV4-3 with TRBJ1-2; possible D gene TRBD1, 6 bases. In germline, CDR1 is LGHNA, CDR2 YSLEER. Trimming cost V 2 bases and J 9 bases, with 13 bases left between them. This CDR3 contains 13 residues. CDR3 DNA: TGCGCCAGCAGCCAACAAGGGGGATCGAGCTACACCTTC. Its translation is CASSQQGGSSYTF.

This chain joins TRBV5-1 and TRBJ2-1, with a weak D call TRBD2 (5 bases). The CDR3 runs 14 residues. Germline-derived CDR1 and CDR2 are SGHRS and YFSETQ. Deletions cut 4 bases from V and 5 bases from J, with 13 bases between. The CDR3 region has the DNA TGCGCCAGCAGCATTGATTCGACTAACAATGAGCAGTTCTTC. This codes for CASSIDSTNNEQFF.

As for this clone: The sample contains more than one DNA sequence encoding this CDR3. The chain combines TRBV9 with TRBJ1-1; D not certain. V gave up 0 bases and J gave up 1 base, with 4 bases separating them. Germline CDR1 and CDR2: SGDLS and YYNGEE. The CDR3 runs to 13 residues. In DNA, the CDR3 is TGTGCCAGCAGCGTAGGTCGGAACACTGAAGCTTTCTTT. It yields the protein CASSVGRNTEAFF. Combining the CDR3 with reference TRBV9 and TRBJ1-1 gives the whole variable domain DSGVTQTPKHLITATGQRVTLRCSPRSGDLSVYWYQQSLDQGLQFLIQYYNGEERAKGNILERFSAQQFPDLHSELNLSSLELGDSALYFCASSVGRNTEAFFGQGTRLTVV.

The V and J genes are TRBV7-9 and TRBJ2-2, with 7 nucleotides matching TRBD1. This CDR3 has 14 amino acids. Germline-derived CDR1 and CDR2 are SEHNR and FQNEAQ (reference sequence). V was clipped by 2 bases and J by 6 bases; unmatched bases: 3. CDR3 coding DNA: TGTGCCAGCAGCTTATCTCAGGGGGCCGGGGAGCTGTTTTTT. Translation: CASSLSQGAGELFF.

The rearrangement joins TRBV5-5 to TRBJ2-5, with D unclear. Trimming took off 1 base at V and 4 bases at J, with 8 bases between the two ends. The CDR3 totals 13 residues. In germline, CDR1 is SGHKS, CDR2 YYEKEE (reference sequence). CDR3 region: CASSLPGIETQYF. The CDR3 region has the DNA TGTGCCAGCAGCTTGCCAGGTATAGAGACCCAGTACTTC.

The chain joins TRBV10-3 to TRBJ2-1; D tentatively fits TRBD1 or TRBD2 (5 bases each). The CDR3 runs 16 residues. V dropped 3 bases and J dropped 5 bases, with 17 bases sitting between them. From germline, CDR1 is ENHRY and CDR2 SYGVKD. This CDR3 reads CAISDRPGRVNNEQFF. The CDR3 DNA sequence: TGTGCCATCAGTGATAGGCCAGGGCGGGTGAACAATGAGCAGTTCTTC.

J is TRBJ2-7 and V is TRBV11-3, with TRBD2 identical over 11 bases. There are 15 residues in the CDR3. V shed 2 bases, J shed 6 bases, and the junction held 6 bases outside the gene matches. CDR1 is SGHNT, CDR2 YENEEA, per germline. CDR3 loop: CASSLRASGRPEQYF. The CDR3 region has the DNA TGTGCCAGCAGCTTAAGGGCTAGCGGGAGGCCCGAGCAGTACTTC.

This chain's CDR3 is CASRSLGRGWRGTDTQYF. The CDR3, as DNA: TGTGCCAGCAGGAGTTTGGGTAGGGGGTGGAGAGGCACAGATACGCAGTATTTT. The chain uses TRBV28 and TRBJ2-3, with D maybe TRBD1 (6 bases). V lost 6 bases and J 1 base, leaving 23 bases between the germline ends. The CDR3 consists of 18 residues. CDR1 is MDHEN and CDR2 is SYDVKM in the germline V gene.

This sequence joins TRBV28 and TRBJ2-7; 9 bases agree with TRBD2. The germline V gene has CDR1 MDHEN and CDR2 SYDVKM. V shed 6 bases and J 5 bases; nucleotides not matched to a gene: 5. There are 13 residues in the CDR3. CDR3 nucleotides: TGTGCCAGCAGCACAGGGACTAGCAACGAGCAGTACTTC. Its translation is CASSTGTSNEQYF.

Comments on this clone: Possible read error: a much larger clone is one base away. For the CDR3, the DNA is TGTGCCAGCAGTGAATCTAGCGGGAGCTACAATGAGCAGTTCTTC. It yields the protein CASSESSGSYNEQFF. V is TRBV6-4 and J is TRBJ2-1, with TRBD2 matching over 10 bases. The CDR3 spans 15 residues. Germline V lookup: CDR1 MRHNA, CDR2 SNTAGT. The V gene end was trimmed by 3 bases and the J gene end by 3 bases; junction bases not matched to a gene: 2.

The CDR3 DNA reads as TGTGCCAGCAGCTCCCCGCCTTGGGCGCGAAAATCTAGCACAGATACGCAGTATTTT. Protein: CASSSPPWARKSSTDTQYF. V usage is TRBV7-8 and J usage is TRBJ2-3; the D is unclear. CDR1 and CDR2 (germline): SGHVS, FQNEAQ. V lost 4 bases, J lost 0 bases, and 23 bases lay in between. The CDR3 consists of 19 residues.